This paragraph covers one T cell receptor beta chain sequence. This clone's antigen is unknown. No base-level quality is on record; no much larger clone is a single base apart. The record originates from a study of shared clonotypes between healthy human individuals (TCRdb year 2020). About the investigation overall: The cohort comprised a couple of women and three men aged 18 to 49 years. To increase sequencing depth and limit assay-specific biases, different laboratories used diverse techniques to prepare libraries and sequence TCR repertoires. Each donor's leukapheresis produced roughly between roughly 0.9 and 8.9 billion PBMCs. To estimate repertoire size and how much clonotypes are shared between individuals, the study performed deep sequencing of blood TCR repertoires from a handful of healthy adults. For each donor, three plates each were used for CD4 naive and CD4 memory, two plates were used for CD8 naive, and one plate was used for CD8 memory.

Broad study findings and their caveats: Larger estimated clonotype richness was generally found for naive subsets than for memory subsets. When a few donors were compared, the shared fraction of clonotypes was about 5% for naive CD4, around 4% for naive CD8, 2% to 2.5% for memory CD4, and around 0.37% for memory CD8. Higher generation probabilities were observed for clonotypes shared by all four sorted-subset donors than for non-shared clonotypes. Based on pairwise subsampling, the degree of clonotype sharing among donors was expected to be affected by sequencing depth. Even with the large sequencing depth, rarefaction of the sorted-subset datasets indicated that sequencing was incomplete. Because the study included only a small number of donors, the genetic and exposure-history diversity represented was limited. Sampling was restricted to blood, and TCR repertoires in tissues likely differ from the TCR repertoires found in blood.

Taken from cysteine to phenylalanine, the CDR3 has 15 residues. The only DNA kept is the CDR3, 45 bases in frame from the first base. CDR1 and CDR2, per the germline V gene, are SGDLS and YYNGEE. The germline V end is reduced by 4 bases and the J end by 3 bases; junction bases left unmatched: 9. TCR CDR3 regions were amplified from genomic DNA by multiplex PCR using the deep immunoSEQ assay. Extracted genomic DNA from each cell subset was spread evenly across all wells of several immunoSEQ 96-well plates, with each plate serving as a replicate. For sorted subsets, about 200 ng genomic DNA, equal to tens of thousands of T cell genomes, was loaded into each replicate PCR. Purified libraries were quantified with a Qubit 3.0 fluorometer, sized on a Bioanalyzer 2100, and re-quantified with the KAPA Library Quantification kit. Each immunoSEQ 96-well plate was sequenced on its own single-read 150-cycle Illumina NextSeq 550 flow cell. The source study handled its data this way. Because the immunoSEQ output included only junctional sequences and no quality scores, the filtering could not be the same as the filtering used for full-length reads. Sequences were annotated with PyIR, a Python wrapper for IgBLAST v1.9, using IMGT germline references to assign V/J genes and CDR3. Reads were filtered out if the reads had weak V/J assignments (E-value above 1e-6), no CDR3, stop codons, out-of-frame junctions, or ambiguous translated residues. V3J clonotypes were defined as sequences sharing an identical inferred V gene, J gene, and CDR3 amino acid sequence. To compute the percentage overlap between repertoires, the number of shared unique clonotypes was divided by the size of the smaller repertoire. Three approaches were used to assess repertoire richness: RTK rarefaction, the Chao1 estimator, and Recon v2.1 estimates of unobserved clonotypes. For all TCRbeta clonotypes obtained by the gDNA method from a few donors, generation probabilities were computed with OLGA. The source is immuneACCESS, and TCRdb retained only in-frame sequences with V and J called. Part of the clones is not carried over; for the studies checked, unresolved V genes explain less than half of this, and the remainder is unexplained. That table gives V, J and clone size, and the DNA gave D and trimming. In all, the sample holds just over 2,000,000 clones, and roughly 94% of those were seen once. The top ten clones comprise more than 0.1% of the sample.

The donors were healthy, HIV-negative adults with no recently reported acute infections or vaccinations. All donors were Caucasian adults living in Nashville, Tennessee, USA. Magnetic negative selection was used to enrich CD4+ T cells, after which naive cells were positively selected on CD45RA and the negative fraction became the memory subset. After blood collection by leukapheresis, PBMCs were isolated using Ficoll-Histopaque density gradient centrifugation and then cryopreserved in the vapor phase of liquid nitrogen. Analytical flow cytometry was used to check the purity and quantity of each magnetically sorted T cell population. Genomic DNA was isolated from every sorted fraction and measured by UV absorbance on a Nanodrop 2000c.

The chain was built from TRBV9 and TRBJ2-5; TRBD2 agrees with 7 junctional bases. This TCR came from a man aged 18-30 years in good health. The sequenced material came from naive CD4+ T cells sorted from blood. The cell subset or site label of this sample denotes: CD45RA+ positively selected. The DNA sequence reads TGTGCCAGCAGCACCCGGGCTAGCGGAAAAGAGACCCAGTACTTC. It translates to CASSTRASGKETQYF.